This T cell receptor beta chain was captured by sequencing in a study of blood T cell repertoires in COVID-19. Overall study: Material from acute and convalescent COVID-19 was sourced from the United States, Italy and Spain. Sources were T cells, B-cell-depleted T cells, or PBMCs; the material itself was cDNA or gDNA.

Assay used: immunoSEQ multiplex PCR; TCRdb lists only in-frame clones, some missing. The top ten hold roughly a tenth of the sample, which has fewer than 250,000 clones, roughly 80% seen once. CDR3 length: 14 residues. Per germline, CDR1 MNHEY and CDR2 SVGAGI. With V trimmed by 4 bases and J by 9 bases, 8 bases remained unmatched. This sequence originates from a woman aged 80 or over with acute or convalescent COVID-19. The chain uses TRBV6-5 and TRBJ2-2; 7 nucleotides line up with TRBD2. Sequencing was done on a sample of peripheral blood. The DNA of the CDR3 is TGTGCCAGCAGTTCGGGCGGGGGTATTAGGGAGCTGTTTTTT. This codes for CASSSGGGIRELFF.